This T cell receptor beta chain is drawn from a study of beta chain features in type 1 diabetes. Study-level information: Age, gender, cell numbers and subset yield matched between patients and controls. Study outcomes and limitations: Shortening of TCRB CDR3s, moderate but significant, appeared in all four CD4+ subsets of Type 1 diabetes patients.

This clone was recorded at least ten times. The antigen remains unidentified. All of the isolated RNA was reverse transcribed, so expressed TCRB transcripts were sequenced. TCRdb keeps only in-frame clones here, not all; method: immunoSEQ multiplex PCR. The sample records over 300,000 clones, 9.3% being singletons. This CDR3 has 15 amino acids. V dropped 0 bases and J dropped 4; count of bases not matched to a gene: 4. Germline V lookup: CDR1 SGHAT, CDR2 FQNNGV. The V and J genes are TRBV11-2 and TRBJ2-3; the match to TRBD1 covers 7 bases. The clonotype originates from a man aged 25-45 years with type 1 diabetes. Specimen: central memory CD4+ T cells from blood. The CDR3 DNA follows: TGTGCCAGCAGCTTAGATTCGACAGGGCCAGATACGCAGTATTTT. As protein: CASSLDSTGPDTQYF. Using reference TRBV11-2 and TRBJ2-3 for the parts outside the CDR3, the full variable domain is EAGVAQSPRYKIIEKRQSVAFWCNPISGHATLYWYQQILGQGPKLLIQFQNNGVVDDSQLPKDRFSAERLKGVDSTLKIQPAKLEDSAVYLCASSLDSTGPDTQYFGPGTRLTVL.